This TCR beta chain was documented in a study of chemoradiotherapy in HPV16-positive cancers. Profiling relied on immunoSEQ multiplex PCR, and the TCRdb table lists in-frame clones only, not all of them. The table has 25,000 to 35,000 clones, more than 70% seen once. The CDR3 consists of 16 residues. V lost 5 bases and J lost 3; bases outside the gene matches: 12. Germline CDR1 reads MNHEY; CDR2 reads SMNVEV (reference sequence). This receptor was identified in a human donor with HPV-associated anogenital cancer. The chain is built from TRBV27 and TRBJ2-7; 8 positions match TRBD2. This material consisted of blood, taken from a patient who underwent chemoradiotherapy. CDR3 DNA: TGTGCCAGCAGTCCCCTATGGAGCGGGGGAAACTACGAGCAGTACTTC. The encoded protein is CASSPLWSGGNYEQYF.